Detailed here is one T cell receptor (beta chain). Clones were read by immunoSEQ multiplex PCR, and TCRdb kept only the in-frame ones, dropping some. The table records roughly 70,000 clones, more than 65% of them present only once. This specimen belongs to a study of blood T cell repertoires in COVID-19. V was pared by 5 bases and J by 8 bases, with 16 bases between. Germline V CDR1 and CDR2: MGHDK, SYGVNS. This CDR3 is built from 14 residues. The material sequenced was peripheral blood. This chain connects TRBV25-1 to TRBJ2-1, with D unclear. The receptor was derived from a human donor in a cohort sampled during active COVID-19. For the CDR3, the DNA is TGTGCCAGCAGTAGCCCCGAGATGATTGATGAGCAGTTCTTC. Translated: CASSSPEMIDEQFF.